Listed below are T cell receptor beta chains from one sample, sequenced in a study of blood T cell repertoires in COVID-19. Produced via immunoSEQ multiplex PCR; TCRdb's table is partial and in-frame only. The profile shows just over 95,000 clones, about 86% of them singletons. Specimen: peripheral blood. Receptors were obtained from a man aged 60-69 years with acute or convalescent COVID-19. CDR3s include the opening cysteine and the closing phenylalanine or tryptophan. D genes are given only for firm matches. Expanded clones are given a class, and other clones once, few, many or no size at all.

len,abundance,d_gene,v_gene,j_gene,CDR3aa,CDR3nt
16,.,TRBD1,TRBV15,TRBJ2-7,CATSRDTGQGSYEQYF,TGTGCCACCAGCAGAGATACAGGACAGGGTTCCTACGAGCAGTACTTC
13,.,.,TRBV30,TRBJ1-5,CAWSPSGDQPQHF,TGTGCCTGGAGTCCGTCAGGGGATCAGCCCCAGCATTTT
15,.,TRBD2,TRBV5-1,TRBJ2-5,CASSSSGGGRETQYF,TGCGCCAGCAGCTCCAGCGGGGGGGGACGCGAGACCCAGTACTTC
12,.,.,TRBV5-6,TRBJ1-2,CASSLGQYGYTF,TGTGCCAGCAGCTTGGGACAATATGGCTACACCTTC
13,.,.,TRBV6-2/TRBV6-3,TRBJ1-1,CASSPTANTEAFF,TGTGCCAGCAGCCCGACAGCTAACACTGAAGCTTTCTTT
13,once,TRBD1,TRBV6-5,TRBJ2-7,CASTIQGTYEQYF,TGTGCCAGCACCATACAGGGGACCTACGAGCAGTACTTC
16,.,TRBD2,TRBV7-6,TRBJ2-2,CASSLSAGENTGELFF,TGTGCCAGCAGCTTGTCAGCGGGAGAGAACACCGGGGAGCTGTTTTTT
15,once,TRBD1,TRBV11-2,TRBJ2-5,CASSPGGHSQETQYF,TGTGCCAGCAGCCCAGGGGGACACAGTCAAGAGACCCAGTACTTC
15,.,TRBD2,TRBV19,TRBJ2-1,CASRPGTISYNEQFF,TGTGCCAGTAGGCCGGGGACTATCTCCTACAATGAGCAGTTCTTC
17,.,TRBD2,TRBV19,TRBJ2-5,CASSPGLARAGVETQYF,TGTGCCAGTAGTCCGGGACTAGCGAGAGCCGGTGTGGAGACCCAGTACTTC
16,.,TRBD2,TRBV11-2,TRBJ2-1,CASSLTSGSVYNEQFF,TGTGCCAGCAGCCTGACTAGCGGGAGTGTCTACAATGAGCAGTTCTTC
11,once,.,TRBV7-2,TRBJ2-5,CASSPQETQYF,TGTGCCAGCAGCCCGCAAGAGACCCAGTACTTC
14,.,.,TRBV11-2,TRBJ1-2,CASSSGQSNYGYTF,TGTGCCAGCAGTTCCGGACAGTCTAACTATGGCTACACCTTC
14,.,.,TRBV3-1/TRBV3-2,TRBJ2-5,CASSQGASMETQYF,TGTGCCAGCAGCCAAGGGGCTAGCATGGAGACCCAGTACTTC
14,.,TRBD1,TRBV30,TRBJ1-1,CAWTGTGWNTEAFF,TGTGCCTGGACCGGGACAGGGTGGAACACTGAAGCTTTCTTT
13,.,.,TRBV2,TRBJ1-4,CASRQGLSEKLFF,TGTGCCAGCAGGCAGGGTTTGAGTGAAAAACTGTTTTTT
15,.,.,TRBV23-1,TRBJ1-5,CASSQSERGGQPQHF,TGCGCCAGCAGTCAATCGGAGAGGGGAGGGCAGCCCCAGCATTTT
14,.,TRBD1,TRBV6-4,TRBJ1-6,CASSDTGDNSPLHF,TGTGCCAGCAGTGACACAGGGGATAATTCACCCCTCCACTTT
15,.,.,TRBV24-1,TRBJ2-2,CATSDSDGGTGELFF,TGTGCCACCAGTGATTCGGACGGGGGCACCGGGGAGCTGTTTTTT
16,few,.,TRBV19,TRBJ1-2,CASTLSGPGSNYGYTF,TGTGCCAGTACCCTTAGCGGGCCGGGATCGAACTATGGCTACACCTTC
14,.,TRBD2,TRBV30,TRBJ2-3,CAWISGRGADTQYF,TGTGCCTGGATTAGCGGGAGGGGGGCAGATACGCAGTATTTT
16,.,TRBD1,TRBV28,TRBJ2-2,CASRADRVSDTGELFF,TGTGCCAGCAGAGCAGACAGGGTCTCTGACACCGGGGAGCTGTTTTTT
16,.,TRBD2,TRBV11-2,TRBJ2-3,CASSSGTSGVVDTQYF,TGTGCCAGCAGCTCAGGGACTAGCGGGGTCGTAGATACGCAGTATTTT
14,.,TRBD1,TRBV9,TRBJ1-3,CASSVGDSGNTIYF,TGTGCCAGCAGCGTGGGGGACAGTGGAAACACCATATATTTT
15,.,.,TRBV29-1,TRBJ2-1,CSVLGSAKGYNEQFF,TGCAGCGTTTTAGGAAGTGCGAAGGGGTACAATGAGCAGTTCTTC
15,few,.,TRBV25-1,TRBJ2-1,CASSHRDNHLNEQFF,TGTGCCAGCAGTCACCGGGACAATCATCTCAATGAGCAGTTCTTC
15,.,.,TRBV6-1,TRBJ2-3,CASSEGLGAADTQYF,TGTGCCAGCAGTGAAGGATTAGGGGCGGCAGATACGCAGTATTTT
11,.,.,TRBV3-1/TRBV3-2,TRBJ1-5,CASSPTQPQHF,TGTGCCAGCAGCCCTACTCAGCCCCAGCATTTT
15,.,TRBD1,TRBV19,TRBJ1-5,CASTFGTGGGQPQHF,TGTGCCAGTACCTTTGGGACAGGGGGCGGCCAGCCCCAGCATTTT
16,.,.,TRBV7-2,TRBJ1-5,CASSLVVSRDGQPQHF,TGTGCCAGCAGCTTAGTGGTCAGCCGCGACGGGCAGCCCCAGCATTTT
14,.,TRBD1,TRBV5-6,TRBJ2-5,CASSLGAGGETQYF,TGTGCCAGCAGCTTGGGTGCAGGGGGTGAGACCCAGTACTTC
18,.,TRBD2,TRBV4-2,TRBJ2-3,CASSQPTLAGGQKDTQYF,TGTGCCAGCAGCCAACCAACCCTAGCGGGGGGGCAGAAAGATACGCAGTATTTT
13,.,TRBD1,TRBV11-3,TRBJ1-1,CASSYRGTGVAFF,TGTGCCAGCAGCTACCGGGGGACAGGGGTCGCTTTCTTT
15,.,TRBD1,TRBV11-2,TRBJ2-7,CASSWGQGGTHEQYF,TGTGCCAGCAGCTGGGGACAGGGGGGGACCCACGAGCAGTACTTC
13,.,TRBD1,TRBV7-9,TRBJ1-2,CASSLNRGPGYTF,TGTGCCAGCAGCCTAAACAGGGGGCCCGGCTACACCTTC
18,once,TRBD2,TRBV9,TRBJ2-3,CASSVAPPGGGPVDTQYF,TGTGCCAGCAGCGTAGCACCGCCCGGCGGGGGGCCGGTAGATACGCAGTATTTT
16,.,.,TRBV7-8,TRBJ2-1,CASSLAGANPYNEQFF,TGTGCCAGCAGCTTAGCAGGGGCCAACCCCTACAATGAGCAGTTCTTC
14,.,.,TRBV5-1,TRBJ1-1,CASSLSGGGTEAFF,TGCGCCAGCAGCTTGTCGGGGGGTGGCACTGAAGCTTTCTTT
16,.,TRBD2,TRBV18,TRBJ2-3,CASSPTSGYPTDTQYF,TGTGCCAGCTCACCGACTAGCGGCTATCCCACAGATACGCAGTATTTT
14,.,TRBD1,TRBV5-1,TRBJ1-4,CASSRDRVSEKLFF,TGCGCCAGCAGCCGGGACAGGGTTAGTGAAAAACTGTTTTTT
15,.,.,TRBV19,TRBJ2-3,CASSTPGLLTDTQYF,TGTGCCAGTAGTACTCCGGGACTTCTGACAGATACGCAGTATTTT
15,.,TRBD1,TRBV6-6,TRBJ1-1,CASSYPTTGLTEAFF,TGTGCCAGCAGTTACCCAACGACAGGGCTCACTGAAGCTTTCTTT
16,.,.,TRBV7-6,TRBJ1-6,CASSLDSLGHNSPLHF,TGTGCCAGCAGCTTAGACAGCCTGGGGCATAATTCACCCCTCCACTTT
16,few,.,TRBV24-1,TRBJ2-3,CATSDPRDTSTDTQYF,TGTGCCACCAGTGACCCCCGGGACACGTCCACAGATACGCAGTATTTT
13,.,.,TRBV2,TRBJ2-1,CASSTQGNNEQFF,TGTGCCAGCAGTACCCAGGGAAACAATGAGCAGTTCTTC
14,.,.,TRBV10-2,TRBJ2-3,CASSETSNEMTQYF,TGCGCCAGCAGTGAGACTAGCAACGAGATGACGCAGTATTTT
16,.,.,TRBV27,TRBJ2-3,CASSRNLAPSTDTQYF,TGTGCCAGCAGTCGAAATCTAGCGCCTAGCACAGATACGCAGTATTTT